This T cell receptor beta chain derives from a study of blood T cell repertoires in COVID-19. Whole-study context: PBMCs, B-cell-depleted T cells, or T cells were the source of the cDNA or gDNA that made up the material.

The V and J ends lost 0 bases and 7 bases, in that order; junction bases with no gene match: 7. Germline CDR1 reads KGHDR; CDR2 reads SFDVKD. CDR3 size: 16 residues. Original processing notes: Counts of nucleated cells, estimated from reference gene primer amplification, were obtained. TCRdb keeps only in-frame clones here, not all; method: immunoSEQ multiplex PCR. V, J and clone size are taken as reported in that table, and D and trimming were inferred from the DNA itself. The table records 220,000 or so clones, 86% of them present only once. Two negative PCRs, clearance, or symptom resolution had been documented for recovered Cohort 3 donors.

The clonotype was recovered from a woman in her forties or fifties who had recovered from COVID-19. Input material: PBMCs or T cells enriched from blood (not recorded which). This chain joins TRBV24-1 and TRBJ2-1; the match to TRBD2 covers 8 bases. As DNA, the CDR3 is TGTGCCACCAGTGATTTGACGAGCGGGAGTTTTAATGAGCAGTTCTTC. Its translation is CATSDLTSGSFNEQFF.